This T cell receptor (beta chain) was obtained from a study of blood T cell repertoires in COVID-19. Assay: immunoSEQ multiplex PCR; the TCRdb copy retains only in-frame clones and omits some. The data contain about 170,000 clones, about 87% of them singletons. The source is a man in his sixties with acute or convalescent COVID-19. Source material: peripheral blood.

CDR3 loop: CASSQDRGTSGYTGELFF. The DNA of the CDR3 is TGTGCCAGCAGCCAAGATCGGGGGACTAGCGGCTACACCGGGGAGCTGTTTTTT. The chain links TRBV14 to TRBJ2-2; TRBD2 matches at 11 bases. The CDR3 spans 18 residues. CDR1 and CDR2 from the germline V gene are SGHDN and FVKESK. Germline trimming cut 0 bases from V and 3 bases from J; bases unmatched to any gene: 6.